The 28 T cell receptor beta chains reported below all come from one sample, sequenced in a study of response to subunit inactivated influenza vaccine listed by TCRdb under 2018. Sample time point, as interpreted from the label and publication: 45 days after influenza vaccine administration. Preparation of the library involved RT-PCR. Sequencing took place on an Illumina HiSeq 2500. TCRdb trimmed the raw reads at Q25, called clones with MiXCR and kept productive beta chains. Each record represents a unique CDR3 protein, reported with the most common genes and DNA among its rows. The sample yields over 400,000 distinct CDR3 sequences; 10% to 15% were counted once. The ten top clones hold around 13% of the sample. The input for sequencing was PBMCs from blood, taken around seven weeks after vaccination. The receptors derive from a man between 50 and 59 years old who received an inactivated influenza vaccine. Donor details come from another sample of the same person, matched by shared clones.

Note on this clonotype: A much larger clonotype is one base distant, so this may be a read error. The chain couples TRBV28 to TRBJ1-1, with D unclear. Trimming cost V 5 bases and J 3 bases, with 7 bases left between them. Per the germline V gene, CDR1 is MDHEN and CDR2 is SYDVKM. The CDR3 is 12 residues long. CDR3 nucleotide sequence: TGTGCCAGCAGTACCGTGTACACTGAAGCTTTCTTT. The encoded protein is CASSTVYTEAFF.

This clonotype has only a few counts. The rearrangement joins TRBV6-2 or TRBV6-3 to TRBJ2-5; possible D gene TRBD2, 6 bases. The CDR3 loop spans 17 amino acids. The ends were cut back, 2 bases at V and 3 bases at J, with 19 bases in the middle. From germline, CDR1 is MNHEY and CDR2 SVGEGT. CDR3 loop: CASSYAVPGVNKETQYF. CDR3 nucleotide sequence: TGTGCCAGCAGTTACGCCGTACCGGGGGTGAATAAAGAGACCCAGTACTTC.

The V call is TRBV4-3, the J call TRBJ2-3; D is unresolved. The V end lost 2 bases, the J end lost 5 bases, and 26 bases lay between the germline ends. This CDR3 spans 19 amino acids. Germline loops: CDR1 LGHNA, CDR2 YSLEER. CDR3 amino acids: CASSQHLPDGLGPGDTQYF. CDR3 nucleotide sequence: TGCGCCAGCAGCCAACACCTCCCGGACGGCTTGGGTCCGGGAGATACGCAGTATTTT.

This rearrangement joins TRBV6-2 or TRBV6-3 to TRBJ1-1; perhaps TRBD1 as D (6 bases). This CDR3 spans 15 amino acids. Germline CDR1 reads MNHEY; CDR2 reads SVGEGT. Between the trimmed V and J ends, which lost 6 bases and 1 base, there was a span of 15 bases. CDR3 in DNA: TGTGCCAGCAGCCGCCATACGACAGGGAACACTGAAGCTTTCTTT. Protein: CASSRHTTGNTEAFF.

The V gene is TRBV10-3, the J gene TRBJ1-4; 7 nucleotides agree with TRBD1. V shed 0 bases, J shed 8 bases, and the junction held 9 bases outside the gene matches. The CDR3 is 16 residues long. Germline V CDR1 and CDR2: ENHRY, SYGVKD. The CDR3, as DNA: TGTGCCATCAGTGAGTCGGTGTACAGGGGAAGAGAAAAACTGTTTTTT. It codes for CAISESVYRGREKLFF.

This chain links TRBV30 with TRBJ2-3; unclear D gene. Trimming pared 0 bases from V and 1 base from J, leaving 11 bases between. Germline CDR1 is GTSNPN and CDR2 is SVGIG (reference sequence). The CDR3 covers 15 residues. CDR3 in amino acids: CAWSVPVLRTDTQYF. As DNA, the CDR3 is TGTGCCTGGAGTGTACCAGTTCTCCGCACAGATACGCAGTATTTT.

At least ten counts were recorded for this clonotype. V is TRBV5-1 and J is TRBJ2-5, with D perhaps TRBD2 (5 bases). Germline V gene sequence: CDR1 SGHRS, CDR2 YFSETQ. There are 13 residues in the CDR3. V lost 6 bases, J lost 3 bases, and 12 bases lay in between. CDR3 sequence: CASTSGNEETQYF. The CDR3 DNA reads as TGCGCCAGCACGTCCGGGAACGAAGAGACCCAGTACTTC.

This clonotype appeared a few times. The V and J genes are TRBV3-1 and TRBJ2-1; D gene unclear. V lost 4 bases to trimming and J lost 9 bases, with 10 bases between them. Germline CDR1 reads LGHDT; CDR2 reads YNNKEL (reference sequence). CDR3 size: 12 residues. In DNA form, the CDR3 reads TGTGCCAGCAGCCTTATTTGGGGTGAGCAGTTCTTC. Translation gives CASSLIWGEQFF.

This clonotype was seen a few times. The V gene is TRBV29-1, the J gene TRBJ2-1, with 8 bases identical to TRBD1. The CDR3 runs 17 residues. Germline V lookup: CDR1 SQVTM, CDR2 ANQGSEA. The junction had 15 bases not matched to a gene; V was cut back by 3 bases and J by 5 bases. The CDR3 spells CSVEGLTRGQTDNEQFF. The CDR3 bases are TGCAGCGTTGAGGGACTTACCAGGGGGCAAACTGACAATGAGCAGTTCTTC.

The chain links TRBV7-9 to TRBJ1-1; perhaps TRBD1 as D (5 bases). Germline V gives CDR1 SEHNR, CDR2 FQNEAQ (reference sequence). The CDR3 spans 14 residues. V was clipped by 2 bases and J by 1 base, with 8 bases between them. The CDR3 coding sequence is TGTGCCAGCAGCTTAAGACAGCAGAACACTGAAGCTTTCTTT. Translated, it gives CASSLRQQNTEAFF. The whole variable domain, remainder taken from reference TRBV7-9 and TRBJ1-1, is DTGVSQNPRHKITKRGQNVTFRCDPISEHNRLYWYRQTLGQGPEFLTYFQNEAQLEKSRLLSDRFSAERPKGSFSTLEIQRTEQGDSAMYLCASSLRQQNTEAFFGQGTRLTVV.

Only a few counts were recorded for this clonotype. The chain combines TRBV7-9 with TRBJ2-7; no clear D. Germline V CDR1 and CDR2: SEHNR, FQNEAQ (reference sequence). V shed 5 bases and J shed 5 bases, with 13 bases lying between them. This CDR3 contains 13 residues. The CDR3, as DNA: TGTGCCAGCAGCCCACCGGACCGAGACGAGCAGTACTTC. It specifies CASSPPDRDEQYF.

The table lists this clonotype with a few counts. CDR3 region: CSFGTYNEQFF. The CDR3 nucleotides are TGCAGCTTCGGGACTTACAATGAGCAGTTCTTC. The chain is built from TRBV29-1 and TRBJ2-1; weak D call: TRBD2 (6 bases). Germline V gives CDR1 SQVTM, CDR2 ANQGSEA. CDR3 length equals 11 residues. V lost 8 bases to trimming and J lost 4 bases, with 9 bases between them.

This clonotype was recorded a few times. The chain recombines TRBV9 with TRBJ1-1; D may be TRBD1 (6 bases). Deletions cut 0 bases from V and 1 base from J, with 10 bases between. Germline CDR1 is SGDLS and CDR2 is YYNGEE. The CDR3 is 15 residues long. The CDR3 DNA is TGTGCCAGCAGCGTAGAGGCACAGGGGAACACTGAAGCTTTCTTT. Its translation: CASSVEAQGNTEAFF.

This clonotype was counted at least ten times. CDR3 residues: CASSRTQYEQYF. The CDR3 nucleotides read TGTGCCAGCAGCCGGACTCAGTACGAGCAGTACTTC. The chain employs TRBV2 and TRBJ2-7, with TRBD2 as a possible D gene (5 bases). V was trimmed by 6 bases and J by 4 bases, leaving 10 bases between them. The CDR3 is 12 amino acids. Germline CDR1 SNHLY, CDR2 FYNNEI. The variable domain in full, completed from reference TRBV2 and TRBJ2-7, reads EPEVTQTPSHQVTQMGQEVILRCVPISNHLYFYWYRQILGQKVEFLVSFYNNEISEKSEIFDDQFSVERPDGSNFTLKIRSTKLEDSAMYFCASSRTQYEQYFGPGTRLTVT.

This clonotype was detected ten times or more. The rearrangement uses TRBV20-1 and TRBJ1-6, with 8 bases fitting TRBD1. V dropped 0 bases and J dropped 8; count of bases not matched to a gene: 9. The CDR3 consists of 16 residues. Germline CDR1 reads DFQATT; CDR2 reads SNEGSKA (reference sequence). CDR3 DNA sequence: TGCAGTGCTAGAGATTTTTTGGGGACAGGTGATTCACCCCTCCACTTT. It specifies CSARDFLGTGDSPLHF.

The genes are TRBV11-1 and TRBJ2-3; 9 bases agree with TRBD1. V lost 5 bases to trimming and J lost 5 bases; unmatched junction nucleotides: 8. Germline CDR1 and CDR2: SGHAT and FQDESV (reference sequence). The CDR3 is made up of 15 amino acids. In DNA, the CDR3 is TGTGCCAGCAGCCTCCGGGACAGGGAGGGAGATACGCAGTATTTT. Protein sequence: CASSLRDREGDTQYF.

The chain couples TRBV6-1 to TRBJ2-1; D is unresolved. The CDR3 spans 15 residues. With 5 bases removed from V and 5 bases from J, the gap between germline ends came to 16 bases. Germline-derived CDR1 and CDR2 are MNHNS and SASEGT. The CDR3 sequence is CASSTDRAPNNEQFF. The CDR3 DNA is TGTGCCAGCAGTACGGACCGGGCCCCCAACAATGAGCAGTTCTTC.

Only a few counts were recorded for this clonotype. V and J are TRBV9 and TRBJ1-4; D not resolved. Germline loops: CDR1 SGDLS, CDR2 YYNGEE. CDR3 length: 16 residues. V was pared by 4 bases and J by 4 bases, with 17 bases between. CDR3 sequence (DNA): TGTGCCAGCAGCCCAAGTGGTGGGCAGATTAATGAAAAACTGTTTTTT. Amino acid sequence: CASSPSGGQINEKLFF.

The chain combines TRBV12-3 or TRBV12-4 with TRBJ2-5; D gene uncertain. The CDR3 is 16 residues long. V was trimmed by 0 bases and J by 2 bases, leaving 13 bases between them. The CDR3 DNA sequence: TGTGCCAGCAGTTTAGCGCTAACAGCCGTACAAGAGACCCAGTACTTC. Translating it yields CASSLALTAVQETQYF.

The rearrangement uses TRBV4-3 and TRBJ1-5; D perhaps matches TRBD1 (6 bases). Germline CDR1 reads LGHNA; CDR2 reads YSLEER. V was shortened by 0 bases and J by 6 bases, with 18 bases between the two germline ends. This CDR3 comprises 17 residues. The CDR3, as DNA: TGCGCCAGCAGCCAAGACCTGCGGCAGGGGTTGGGTCAGCCCCAGCATTTT. This gives the protein CASSQDLRQGLGQPQHF.

V usage is TRBV10-2 and J usage is TRBJ2-3; the D call may be TRBD1 or TRBD2 (5 bases each). CDR1 and CDR2 (germline): WSHSY, SAAADI. CDR3 length equals 13 residues. Deletions cut 7 bases from V and 3 bases from J, with 11 bases between. The CDR3 bases are TGCGCCAGCAACCGGGACCGGACAGATACGCAGTATTTT. Translation: CASNRDRTDTQYF.

CDR3 sequence: CASRMGRGTNYGYTF. DNA for the CDR3: TGTGCCAGCAGAATGGGCAGGGGCACTAACTATGGCTACACCTTC. The chain links TRBV6-1 to TRBJ1-2, with D tentatively TRBD1 (6 bases). From germline, CDR1 is MNHNS and CDR2 SASEGT. The CDR3 length is 15 residues. V was pared by 6 bases and J by 0 bases, with 14 bases between.

This clonotype was observed a few times. The chain links TRBV3-1 to TRBJ1-1; D perhaps matches TRBD1 (5 bases). Trimming pared 0 bases from V and 4 bases from J, leaving 15 bases between. The CDR3 totals 16 residues. Germline CDR1 is LGHDT and CDR2 is YNNKEL (reference sequence). The DNA for the CDR3 is TGTGCCAGCAGCCAAGATACGGGGGTTGCTTTCACTGAAGCTTTCTTT. This codes for CASSQDTGVAFTEAFF. The entire variable domain, with the rest obtained from reference TRBV3-1 and TRBJ1-1, is as follows: DTAVSQTPKYLVTQMGNDKSIKCEQNLGHDTMYWYKQDSKKFLKIMFSYNNKELIINETVPNRFSPKSPDKAHLNLHINSLELGDSAVYFCASSQDTGVAFTEAFFGQGTRLTVV.

The chain combines TRBV14 with TRBJ2-1; D call uncertain. Germline V lookup: CDR1 SGHDN, CDR2 FVKESK. Trimming cost V 4 bases and J 4 bases, with 8 bases left between them. There are 13 residues in the CDR3. Here the CDR3 DNA reads TGTGCCAGCAGCCGGGCGTATTACAATGAGCAGTTCTTC. This encodes CASSRAYYNEQFF.

This clonotype was seen a few times. The chain is built from TRBV5-6 and TRBJ2-5; D is unresolved. The germline V and J ends were trimmed by 5 bases and 0 bases, with 20 bases remaining between them. This CDR3 spans 17 amino acids. Per germline, CDR1 SGHDT and CDR2 YYEEEE. Written as DNA, the CDR3 is TGTGCCAGCAGTTCGGCCGTCCCCATTGGGAACCAAGAGACCCAGTACTTC. The encoded protein is CASSSAVPIGNQETQYF.

This clonotype was seen repeatedly, ten times or more. The V call is TRBV20-1, the J call TRBJ2-1; 9 nucleotides agree with TRBD2. The CDR3 length is 14 residues. J gave up 9 bases and V 6 bases, and 12 bases lay outside the gene matches. Looked up from germline, CDR1 is DFQATT and CDR2 is SNEGSKA (reference sequence). This CDR3 is CSAARLAGSFEQFF. CDR3 sequence (DNA): TGCAGTGCCGCACGGCTAGCGGGATCCTTTGAGCAGTTCTTC.

There are a few counts of this clonotype. The chain is built from TRBV10-3 and TRBJ2-3, with D possibly being TRBD1 or TRBD2 (6 bases each). CDR1 is ENHRY, CDR2 SYGVKD, per germline. CDR3 length equals 17 residues. The V end was cut by 3 bases, the J end by 5 bases, with 21 bases between. CDR3 protein: CAISDGMGGPEGDTQYF. For the CDR3, the DNA is TGTGCCATCAGTGACGGCATGGGGGGCCCGGAGGGAGATACGCAGTATTTT.

This clonotype was counted between two and nine times. This chain uses TRBV4-2 with TRBJ1-1; 7 nucleotides agree with TRBD1. V shed 3 bases, J shed 5 bases, and the junction held 3 bases outside the gene matches. This CDR3 has 13 residues. Germline-derived CDR1 and CDR2 are LGHNA and YNFKEQ. This chain's CDR3 is CASSQETGTEAFF. CDR3 coding DNA: TGTGCCAGCAGCCAGGAGACAGGGACTGAAGCTTTCTTT.